Below, 15 T cell receptor beta chains from the same sample are listed, as sequenced in a study of blood T cell repertoires in COVID-19. TCRdb's copy holds only in-frame clones and misses some; the assay was immunoSEQ multiplex PCR. The top ten hold around 4% of the sample, which has 200,000 to 300,000 clones, 84% seen once. The specimen sequenced was peripheral blood. Every receptor here comes from a man aged 50 to 60 with acute or convalescent COVID-19.

The chain joins TRBV6-6 to TRBJ1-4; the D gene is possibly TRBD1 (5 bases). Trimming stripped 5 bases from V and 3 bases from J, with 10 bases between. The CDR3 runs 14 residues. Germline CDR1 MNHNY, CDR2 SVGAGI (reference sequence). The DNA of the CDR3 is TGTGCCAGCAGTCGGGGACTGTCTAATGAAAAACTGTTTTTT. Translated: CASSRGLSNEKLFF.

There are a few counts of this clone. V usage is TRBV7-9 and J usage is TRBJ2-7, with 10 bases lining up with TRBD2. With V trimmed by 0 bases and J by 3 bases, 5 bases remained unmatched. Germline-derived CDR1 and CDR2 are SEHNR and FQNEAQ (reference sequence). This CDR3 region has 16 residues. CDR3 in amino acids: CASSLASSGRGYEQYF. CDR3 nucleotide sequence: TGTGCCAGCAGCTTAGCGTCTAGCGGGAGAGGCTACGAGCAGTACTTC.

V is TRBV29-1 and J is TRBJ2-1, with 15 bases fitting TRBD2. The CDR3 spans 16 residues. From germline, CDR1 is SQVTM and CDR2 ANQGSEA. With V trimmed by 6 bases and J by 5 bases, 8 bases remained unmatched. The CDR3 DNA reads as TGCAGCGTCGGGACTAGCGGGGGGCCTAATAACAATGAGCAGTTCTTC. Protein: CSVGTSGGPNNNEQFF.

The chain joins TRBV12-3 or TRBV12-4 to TRBJ1-4; perhaps TRBD1 as D (5 bases). With 0 bases removed from V and 8 bases from J, the gap between germline ends came to 7 bases. CDR3 length: 13 amino acids. CDR3 loop: CASSLAEGEKLFF. In DNA, the CDR3 is TGTGCCAGCAGTTTAGCGGAGGGGGAAAAACTGTTTTTT.

This chain links TRBV19 with TRBJ1-4; a possible D gene is TRBD1 (5 bases). CDR1 is LNHDA, CDR2 SQIVND, per germline (reference sequence). Trimming stripped 9 bases from V and 6 bases from J, with 20 bases between. CDR3 length equals 15 residues. The CDR3: CASRDSRGWDEKLFF. In DNA, the CDR3 is TGTGCCAGCAGGGACTCTAGGGGTTGGGATGAAAAACTGTTTTTT. Full variable domain (outside the CDR3, taken from reference TRBV19 and TRBJ1-4): DGGITQSPKYLFRKEGQNVTLSCEQNLNHDAMYWYRQDPGQGLRLIYYSQIVNDFQKGDIAEGYSVSREKKESFPLTVTSAQKNPTAFYLCASRDSRGWDEKLFFGSGTQLSVL.

This chain connects TRBV27 to TRBJ2-5; 8 positions match TRBD1. The V gene end was trimmed by 3 bases and the J gene end by 2 bases; junction bases not matched to a gene: 11. The CDR3 consists of 17 residues. CDR1 and CDR2 (germline): MNHEY, SMNVEV (reference sequence). CDR3 bases: TGTGCCAGCAGTTTTCCTCAGGACAGGGTGAGTCAAGAGACCCAGTACTTC. Translating it yields CASSFPQDRVSQETQYF.

This clone appeared a single time. This chain joins TRBV28 and TRBJ1-2; no definite D call. This CDR3 spans 13 amino acids. Germline loops: CDR1 MDHEN, CDR2 SYDVKM. The V end lost 7 bases, the J end lost 8 bases, and 17 bases lay between the germline ends. CDR3 residues: CASTPSRVWGYTF. Written as DNA, the CDR3 is TGTGCCAGCACCCCCTCCCGGGTTTGGGGCTACACCTTC.

V usage is TRBV4-1 and J usage is TRBJ1-5, with a tentative D call TRBD1 (5 bases). V was shortened by 1 base and J by 11 bases, with 21 bases between the two germline ends. The CDR3 has 16 residues. Germline-derived CDR1 and CDR2 are MGHRA and YSYEKL. The CDR3 DNA reads as TGCGCCAGCAGCCAAGGGTACAGGAGTTTCAATCAAGCCCAGCATTTT. It is translated as CASSQGYRSFNQAQHF.

The V gene is TRBV19, the J gene TRBJ1-3, with TRBD1 matching over 8 bases. With V trimmed by 5 bases and J by 0 bases, 12 bases remained unmatched. The CDR3 loop spans 18 amino acids. Looked up from germline, CDR1 is LNHDA and CDR2 is SQIVND (reference sequence). As DNA, the CDR3 is TGTGCCAGTAGTCTCAGGGGGCTCCTAACCAGCTCTGGAAACACCATATATTTT. It yields the protein CASSLRGLLTSSGNTIYF.

This clone was seen only once. The V call is TRBV12-5, the J call TRBJ2-7, with TRBD1 matching over 7 bases. Germline V CDR1 and CDR2: LGHNT, FRNRAP. Trimming removed 4 bases from V and 5 bases from J; junction bases left unmatched: 11. This CDR3 contains 15 residues. The CDR3 spells CASGSSQGNRHEQYF. DNA of the CDR3: TGTGCTAGTGGTTCCTCACAGGGGAATCGCCACGAGCAGTACTTC.

This chain links TRBV30 with TRBJ2-2, with D possibly matching TRBD1 (6 bases). In germline, CDR1 is GTSNPN, CDR2 SVGIG (reference sequence). V dropped 8 bases and J dropped 1 base, with 8 bases sitting between them. The CDR3 length is 12 residues. The chain's CDR3 is CAGGQNTGELFF. CDR3 sequence (DNA): TGTGCCGGGGGACAGAACACCGGGGAGCTGTTTTTT.

The rearrangement links TRBV3-1 (or the pseudogene TRBV3-2) to TRBJ2-2, with D hard to call. V was trimmed by 8 bases and J by 1 base, leaving 8 bases between them. CDR1 is LGHDT and CDR2 is YNNKEL in the germline V gene (reference sequence). The CDR3 is 13 amino acids. The CDR3 nucleotides are TGTGCCAGCCTCGGAGAGAACACCGGGGAGCTGTTTTTT. Translating it yields CASLGENTGELFF.

The chain uses TRBV10-3 and TRBJ1-2; D unresolved. Trimming left V 2 bases short and J 4 bases short, with 11 bases between. CDR1 ENHRY and CDR2 SYGVKD come from the germline V gene. CDR3 length: 14 residues. CDR3 residues: CAISEGLQTYGYTF. CDR3 sequence (DNA): TGTGCCATCAGTGAGGGACTGCAGACCTATGGCTACACCTTC.

The rearrangement links TRBV19 to TRBJ1-2; no reliable D call. Germline lookup yields CDR1 LNHDA and CDR2 SQIVND (reference sequence). With 7 bases removed from V and 2 bases from J, the gap between germline ends came to 14 bases. CDR3 length equals 14 residues. CDR3 amino acids: CASIKMAGNYGYTF. The CDR3, as DNA: TGTGCCAGTATTAAAATGGCGGGCAACTATGGCTACACCTTC.

This chain links TRBV28 with TRBJ1-5; D might be TRBD1 (5 bases). CDR1 and CDR2 from the germline V gene are MDHEN and SYDVKM. Trimming left V 10 bases short and J 3 bases short, with 10 bases between. There are 12 residues in the CDR3. In nucleotides, the CDR3 is TGTGCCATTCGGGGGACCAATCAGCCCCAGCATTTT. The encoded protein is CAIRGTNQPQHF.